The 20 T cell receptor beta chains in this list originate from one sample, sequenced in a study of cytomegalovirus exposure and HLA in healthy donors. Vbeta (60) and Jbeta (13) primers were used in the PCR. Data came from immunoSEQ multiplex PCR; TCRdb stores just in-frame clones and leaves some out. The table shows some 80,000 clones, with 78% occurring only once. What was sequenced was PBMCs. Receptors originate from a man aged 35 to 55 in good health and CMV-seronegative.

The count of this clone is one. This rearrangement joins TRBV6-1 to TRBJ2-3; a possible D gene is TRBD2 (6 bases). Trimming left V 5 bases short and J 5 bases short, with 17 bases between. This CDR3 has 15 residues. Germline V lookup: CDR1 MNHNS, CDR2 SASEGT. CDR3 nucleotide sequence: TGTGCCAGCAGTCCGATAGCAGCCGGGGGAGATACGCAGTATTTT. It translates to CASSPIAAGGDTQYF.

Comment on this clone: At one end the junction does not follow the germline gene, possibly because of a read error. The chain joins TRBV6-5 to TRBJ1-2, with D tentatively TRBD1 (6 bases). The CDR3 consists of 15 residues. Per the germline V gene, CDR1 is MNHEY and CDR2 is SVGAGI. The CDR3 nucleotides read TGTGCCAGCGGTTACAGACCGCAGGGGTACGGTGGCTACACCTTC. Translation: CASGYRPQGYGGYTF.

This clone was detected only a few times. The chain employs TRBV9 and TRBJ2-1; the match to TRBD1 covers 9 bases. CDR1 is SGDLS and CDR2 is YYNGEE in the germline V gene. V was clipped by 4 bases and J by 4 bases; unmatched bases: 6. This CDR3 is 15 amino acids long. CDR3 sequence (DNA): TGTGCCAGCAGCCCCGTACAGGGGGCTTACAATGAGCAGTTCTTC. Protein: CASSPVQGAYNEQFF.

The DNA of the CDR3 is TGTGCCAGCAGCTTAGACAGACTAGCCAGCACAGATACGCAGTATTTT. Translated, it gives CASSLDRLASTDTQYF. The chain is built from TRBV7-8 and TRBJ2-3, with 7 positions matching TRBD2. The CDR3 is 16 residues long. V was clipped by 1 base and J by 0 bases; unmatched bases: 4. The germline CDR1 and CDR2 sequences are SGHVS and FQNEAQ.

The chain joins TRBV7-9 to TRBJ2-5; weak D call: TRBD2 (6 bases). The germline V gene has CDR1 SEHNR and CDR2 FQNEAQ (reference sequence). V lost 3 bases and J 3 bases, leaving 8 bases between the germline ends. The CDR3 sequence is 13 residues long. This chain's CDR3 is CASSLEGKETQYF. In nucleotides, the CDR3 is TGTGCCAGCAGCTTGGAGGGGAAAGAGACCCAGTACTTC.

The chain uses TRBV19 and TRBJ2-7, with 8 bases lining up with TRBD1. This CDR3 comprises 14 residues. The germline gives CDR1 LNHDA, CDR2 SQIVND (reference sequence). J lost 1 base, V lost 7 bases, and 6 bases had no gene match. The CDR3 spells CASKDRVESYEQYF. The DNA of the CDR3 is TGTGCCAGTAAGGACAGGGTGGAATCCTACGAGCAGTACTTC.

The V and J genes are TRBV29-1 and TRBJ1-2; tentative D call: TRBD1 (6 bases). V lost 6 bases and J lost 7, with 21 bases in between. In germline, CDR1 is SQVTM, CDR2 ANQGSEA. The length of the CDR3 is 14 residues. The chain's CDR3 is CSVALGQTPIGYTF. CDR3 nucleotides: TGCAGCGTCGCCCTCGGACAGACGCCGATTGGCTACACCTTC.

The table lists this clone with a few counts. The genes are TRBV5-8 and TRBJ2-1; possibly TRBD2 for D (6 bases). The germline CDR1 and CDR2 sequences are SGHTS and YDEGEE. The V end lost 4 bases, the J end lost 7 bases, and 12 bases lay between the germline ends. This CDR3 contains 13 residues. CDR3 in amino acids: CASSPGTLNEQFF. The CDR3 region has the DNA TGTGCCAGCAGCCCCGGGACTCTGAATGAGCAGTTCTTC.

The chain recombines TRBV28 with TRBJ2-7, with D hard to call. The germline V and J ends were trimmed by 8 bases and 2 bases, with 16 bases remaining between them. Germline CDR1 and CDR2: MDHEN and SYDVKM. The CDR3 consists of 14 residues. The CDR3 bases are TGTGCCAGCTGCCTCCGAGACACCCCCTACGAGCAGTACTTC. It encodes CASCLRDTPYEQYF.

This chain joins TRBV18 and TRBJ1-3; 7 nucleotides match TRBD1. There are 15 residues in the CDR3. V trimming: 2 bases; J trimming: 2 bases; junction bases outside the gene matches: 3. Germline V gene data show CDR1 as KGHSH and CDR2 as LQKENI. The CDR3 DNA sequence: TGTGCCAGCTCACCAAATCAGGGGGCTGGAAACACCATATATTTT. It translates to CASSPNQGAGNTIYF.

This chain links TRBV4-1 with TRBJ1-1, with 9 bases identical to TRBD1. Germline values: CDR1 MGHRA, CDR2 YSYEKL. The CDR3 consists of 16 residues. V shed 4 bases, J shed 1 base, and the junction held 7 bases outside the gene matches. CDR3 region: CASSRGTGRRNTEAFF. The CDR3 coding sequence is TGCGCCAGCAGCCGCGGGACAGGGCGGAGGAACACTGAAGCTTTCTTT.

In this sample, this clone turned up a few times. The CDR3 DNA sequence: TGTGCCAGCAAGAAGCCGGTATGGGAGACCCAGTACTTC. The encoded protein is CASKKPVWETQYF. V is TRBV6-6 and J is TRBJ2-5; no clear D. The CDR3 spans 13 residues. CDR1 and CDR2 (germline): MNHNY, SVGAGI (reference sequence). V gave up 7 bases and J gave up 5 bases, with 14 bases separating them.

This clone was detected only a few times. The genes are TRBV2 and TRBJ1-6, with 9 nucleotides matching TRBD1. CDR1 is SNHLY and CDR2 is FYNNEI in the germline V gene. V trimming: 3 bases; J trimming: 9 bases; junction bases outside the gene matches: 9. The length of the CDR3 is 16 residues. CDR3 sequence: CASSEDGQGIGSPLHF. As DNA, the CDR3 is TGTGCCAGCAGTGAGGACGGACAGGGGATTGGTTCACCCCTCCACTTT.

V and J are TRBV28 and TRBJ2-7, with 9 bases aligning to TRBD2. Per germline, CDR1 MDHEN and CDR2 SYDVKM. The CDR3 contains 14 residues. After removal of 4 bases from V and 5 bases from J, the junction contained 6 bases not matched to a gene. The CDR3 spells CASSSGLAAHEQYF. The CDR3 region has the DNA TGTGCCAGCAGTTCGGGACTAGCAGCCCACGAGCAGTACTTC.

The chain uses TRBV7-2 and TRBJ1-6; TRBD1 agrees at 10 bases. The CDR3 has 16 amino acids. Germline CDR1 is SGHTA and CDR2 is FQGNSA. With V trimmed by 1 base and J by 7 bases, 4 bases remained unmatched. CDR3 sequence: CASSLVAGQGNSPLHF. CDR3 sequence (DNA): TGTGCCAGCAGCTTAGTGGCGGGACAGGGGAATTCACCCCTCCACTTT.

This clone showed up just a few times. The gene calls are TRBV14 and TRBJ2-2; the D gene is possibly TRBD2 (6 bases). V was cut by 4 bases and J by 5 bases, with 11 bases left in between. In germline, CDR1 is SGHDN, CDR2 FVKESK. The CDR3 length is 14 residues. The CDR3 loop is CASSRFGGTGELFF. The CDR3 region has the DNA TGTGCCAGCAGCCGATTTGGGGGGACCGGGGAGCTGTTTTTT.

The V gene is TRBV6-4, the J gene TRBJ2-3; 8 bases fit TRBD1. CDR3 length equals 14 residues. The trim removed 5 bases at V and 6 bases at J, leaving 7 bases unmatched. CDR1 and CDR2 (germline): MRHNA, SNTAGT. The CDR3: CASSSGQGRDTQYF. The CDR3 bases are TGTGCCAGCAGTTCCGGACAGGGTAGGGATACGCAGTATTTT.

CDR3 in amino acids: CASSLEQGDTQYF. The CDR3 nucleotides are TGCGCCAGCAGCTTGGAGCAGGGAGATACGCAGTATTTT. The chain has TRBV5-1 and TRBJ2-3; D is possibly TRBD1 (5 bases). V lost 0 bases, J lost 5 bases, and 7 bases lay in between. Germline V gene sequence: CDR1 SGHRS, CDR2 YFSETQ. The CDR3 is made up of 13 amino acids.

The CDR3 here is CASSYSSQGDGKLFF. The CDR3 DNA follows: TGTGCCAGCAGTTACTCCTCACAGGGTGACGGAAAACTGTTTTTT. V gene TRBV6-5 combines with J gene TRBJ1-4; D is possibly TRBD1 (6 bases). The CDR3 is 15 amino acids. V was trimmed by 0 bases and J by 10 bases, leaving 15 bases between them. CDR1 and CDR2 from the germline V gene are MNHEY and SVGAGI.

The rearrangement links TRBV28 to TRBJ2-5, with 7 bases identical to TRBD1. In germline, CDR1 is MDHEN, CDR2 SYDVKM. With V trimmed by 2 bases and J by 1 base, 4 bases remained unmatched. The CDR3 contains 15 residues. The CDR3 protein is CASSLPTGFQETQYF. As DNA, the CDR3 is TGTGCCAGCAGTTTACCGACAGGGTTCCAAGAGACCCAGTACTTC.